The source of this TCR beta chain is a study of blood T cell repertoires in COVID-19. Background on the study: T cells, B-cell-depleted T cells, or PBMCs supplied cDNA or gDNA.

Original processing notes: Estimation of nucleated cell counts relied on the amplification of reference gene primers. Clones were read by immunoSEQ multiplex PCR, and TCRdb kept only the in-frame ones, dropping some. V and J calls and clone size are copied from that table; D and trimming were computed from the DNA. The sample includes around 110,000 clones, approximately 89% of them seen just once. The CDR3 runs 17 residues. The junction had 15 bases not matched to a gene; V was cut back by 3 bases and J by 5 bases. CDR1 is LNHNV and CDR2 is YYDKDF in the germline V gene (reference sequence). The TCR sequence derives from a man aged 40-49 years with acute or convalescent COVID-19. The sequencing sample was made of peripheral blood. This chain connects TRBV15 to TRBJ2-5; TRBD2 aligns across 7 bases. CDR3 loop: CATSSASGLAAKETQYF. The CDR3 DNA follows: TGTGCCACCAGCAGTGCTTCAGGGCTAGCGGCGAAGGAGACCCAGTACTTC.